This T cell receptor (beta chain) was recorded in a study of blood T cell repertoires in COVID-19. Study details: The United States, Italy and Spain supplied acute and convalescent COVID-19 samples. PBMCs, B-cell-depleted T cells, or T cells were the source of the cDNA or gDNA that made up the material.

Original methodology: Quantification of nucleated cells was approximated via reference gene primer amplification. This table comes from immunoSEQ multiplex PCR, and its TCRdb copy is limited to in-frame clones, with some not included. From that table come the V and J calls and clone size; the DNA was used to work out D and trimming. Of 88,000 or so clones listed, less than 90% are singletons. The trim removed 1 base at V and 0 bases at J, leaving 2 bases unmatched. Germline lookup yields CDR1 KGHSH and CDR2 LQKENI. This CDR3 is 16 amino acids long. The genes are TRBV18 and TRBJ2-7; 11 bases map to TRBD2. What was sequenced was peripheral blood. This receptor was identified in a human donor in a cohort sampled during active COVID-19. The CDR3 DNA reads as TGTGCCAGCTCACCACGAACTAGCGGGAGCTCCTACGAGCAGTACTTC. This sequence encodes CASSPRTSGSSYEQYF.